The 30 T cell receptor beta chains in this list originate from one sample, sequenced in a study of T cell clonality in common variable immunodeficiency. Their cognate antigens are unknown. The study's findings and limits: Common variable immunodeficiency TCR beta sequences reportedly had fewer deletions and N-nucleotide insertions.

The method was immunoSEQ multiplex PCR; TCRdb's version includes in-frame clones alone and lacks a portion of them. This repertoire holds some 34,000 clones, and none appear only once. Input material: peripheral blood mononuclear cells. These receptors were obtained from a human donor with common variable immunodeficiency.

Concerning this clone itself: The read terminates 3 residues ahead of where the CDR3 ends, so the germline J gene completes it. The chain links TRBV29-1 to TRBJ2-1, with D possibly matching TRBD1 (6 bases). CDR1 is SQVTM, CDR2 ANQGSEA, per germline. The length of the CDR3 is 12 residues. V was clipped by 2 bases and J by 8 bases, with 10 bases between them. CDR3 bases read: TGCAGCGTTGAACGACAGGTCTATGAG. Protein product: CSVERQVYE. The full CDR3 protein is CSVERQVYEQFF.

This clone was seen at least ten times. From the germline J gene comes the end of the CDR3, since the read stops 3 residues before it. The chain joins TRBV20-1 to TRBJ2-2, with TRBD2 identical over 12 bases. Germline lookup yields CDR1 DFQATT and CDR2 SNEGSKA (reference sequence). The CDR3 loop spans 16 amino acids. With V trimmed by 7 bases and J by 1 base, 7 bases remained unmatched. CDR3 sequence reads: CSVKGLAGGNTGELFF. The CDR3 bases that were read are TGCAGTGTTAAGGGACTAGCGGGTGGGAACACCGGGGAG.

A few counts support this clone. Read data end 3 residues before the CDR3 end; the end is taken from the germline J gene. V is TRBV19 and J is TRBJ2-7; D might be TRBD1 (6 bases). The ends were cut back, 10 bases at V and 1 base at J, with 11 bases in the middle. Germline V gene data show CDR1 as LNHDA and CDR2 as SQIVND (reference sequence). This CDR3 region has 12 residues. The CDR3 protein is CATDDRSYEQYF. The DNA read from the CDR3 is TGTGCCACTGACGACAGGTCCTACGAG.

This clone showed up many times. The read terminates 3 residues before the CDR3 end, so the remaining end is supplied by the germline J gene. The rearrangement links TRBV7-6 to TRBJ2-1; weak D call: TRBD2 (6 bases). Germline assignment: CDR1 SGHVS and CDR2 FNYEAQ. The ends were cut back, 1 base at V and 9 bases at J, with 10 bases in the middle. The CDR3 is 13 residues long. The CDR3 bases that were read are TGTGCCAGCAGCTTAGAGTACGGGGGTGAG. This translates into CASSLEYGGE. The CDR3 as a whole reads CASSLEYGGEQFF. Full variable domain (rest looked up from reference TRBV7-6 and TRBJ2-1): GAGVSQSPRYKVTKRGQDVALRCDPISGHVSLYWYRQALGQGPEFLTYFNYEAQQDKSGLPNDRFSAERPEGSISTLTIQRTEQRDSAMYRCASSLEYGGEQFFGPGTRLTVL.

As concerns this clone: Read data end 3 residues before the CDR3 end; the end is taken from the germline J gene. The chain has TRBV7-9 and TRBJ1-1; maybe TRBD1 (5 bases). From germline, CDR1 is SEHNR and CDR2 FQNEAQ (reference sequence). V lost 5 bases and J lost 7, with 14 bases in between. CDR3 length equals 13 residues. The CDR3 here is CASSLVGGGEAFF. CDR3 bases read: TGTGCCAGCAGCCTAGTTGGGGGGGGTGAA.

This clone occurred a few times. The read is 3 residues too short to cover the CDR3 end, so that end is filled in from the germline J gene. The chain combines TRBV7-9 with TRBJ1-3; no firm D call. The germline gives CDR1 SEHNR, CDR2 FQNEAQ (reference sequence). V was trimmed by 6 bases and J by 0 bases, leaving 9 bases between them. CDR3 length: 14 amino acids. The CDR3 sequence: CASREGNSGNTIYF. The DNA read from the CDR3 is TGTGCCAGCAGGGAGGGTAACTCTGGAAACACC.

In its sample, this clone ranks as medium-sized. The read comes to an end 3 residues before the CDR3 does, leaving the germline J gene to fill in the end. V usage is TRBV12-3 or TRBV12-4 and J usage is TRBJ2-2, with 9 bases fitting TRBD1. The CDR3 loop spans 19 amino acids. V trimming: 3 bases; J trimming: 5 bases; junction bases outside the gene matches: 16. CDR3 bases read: TGTGCCAGCAGTTTTGATAGGTTTCGATCACAGGGGGCGACCGGGGAG. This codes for CASSFDRFRSQGATGE. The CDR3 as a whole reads CASSFDRFRSQGATGELFF.

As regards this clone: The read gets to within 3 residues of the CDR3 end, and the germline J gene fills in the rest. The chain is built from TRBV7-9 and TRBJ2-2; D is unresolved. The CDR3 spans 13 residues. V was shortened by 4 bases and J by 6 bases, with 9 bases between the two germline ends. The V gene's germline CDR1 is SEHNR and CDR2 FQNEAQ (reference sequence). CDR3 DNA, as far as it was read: TGTGCCAGCAGCTCGGTAATTCCCGGGGAG. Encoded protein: CASSSVIPGE. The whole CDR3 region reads CASSSVIPGELFF.

CDR3 amino acids: CASSSPRLAGYEQYF. The sequenced part of the CDR3 DNA is TGTGCCAGCAGCTCCCCAAGACTAGCTGGATACGAG. J is TRBJ2-7 and V is TRBV7-3; 7 bases fit TRBD2. The read comes to an end 3 residues before the CDR3 does, leaving the germline J gene to fill in the end. J gave up 4 bases and V 4 bases, and 10 bases lay outside the gene matches. The CDR3 runs 15 residues. Germline loops: CDR1 SGHTA, CDR2 FQGTGA.

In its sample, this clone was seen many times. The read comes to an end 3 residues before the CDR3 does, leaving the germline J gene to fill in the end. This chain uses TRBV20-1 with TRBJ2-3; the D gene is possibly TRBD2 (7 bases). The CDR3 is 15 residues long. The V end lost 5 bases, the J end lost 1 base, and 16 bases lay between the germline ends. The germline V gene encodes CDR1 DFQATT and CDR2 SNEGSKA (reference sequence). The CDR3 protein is CSALGGGGRTDTQYF. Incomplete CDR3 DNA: TGCAGTGCTTTAGGGGGGGGAGGCCGCACAGATACG.

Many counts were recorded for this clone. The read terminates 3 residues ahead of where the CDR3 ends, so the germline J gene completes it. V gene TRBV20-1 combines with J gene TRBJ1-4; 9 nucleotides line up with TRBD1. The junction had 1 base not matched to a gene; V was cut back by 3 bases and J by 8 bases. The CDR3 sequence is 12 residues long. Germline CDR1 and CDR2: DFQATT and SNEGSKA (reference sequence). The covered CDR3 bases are TGCAGTGCTAGTGGACAGGGGGAAAAA. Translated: CSASGQGEK. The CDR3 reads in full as CSASGQGEKLFF.

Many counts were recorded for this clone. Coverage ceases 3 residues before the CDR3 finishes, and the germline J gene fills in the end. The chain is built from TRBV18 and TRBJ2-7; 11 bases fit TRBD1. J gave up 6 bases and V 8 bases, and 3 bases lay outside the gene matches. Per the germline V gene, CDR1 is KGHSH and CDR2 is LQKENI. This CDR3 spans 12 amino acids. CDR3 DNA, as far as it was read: TGTGCCAGCGGACAGGGGGCGGTCGAG. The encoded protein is CASGQGAVE. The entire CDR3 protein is CASGQGAVEQYF.

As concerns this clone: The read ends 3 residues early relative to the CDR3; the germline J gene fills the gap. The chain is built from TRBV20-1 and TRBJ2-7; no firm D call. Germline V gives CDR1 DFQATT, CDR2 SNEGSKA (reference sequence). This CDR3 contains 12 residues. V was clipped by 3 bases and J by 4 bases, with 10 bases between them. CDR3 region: CSARGTKYEQYF. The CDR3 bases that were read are TGCAGTGCTAGGGGCACAAAGTACGAG.

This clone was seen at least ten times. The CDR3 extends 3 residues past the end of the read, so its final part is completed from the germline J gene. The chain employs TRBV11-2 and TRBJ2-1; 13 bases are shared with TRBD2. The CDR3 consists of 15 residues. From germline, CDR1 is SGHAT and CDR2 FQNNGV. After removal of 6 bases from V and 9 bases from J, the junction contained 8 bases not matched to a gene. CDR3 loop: CASREPGLAGFEQFF. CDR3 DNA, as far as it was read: TGTGCCAGCAGGGAACCGGGACTAGCGGGATTTGAG.

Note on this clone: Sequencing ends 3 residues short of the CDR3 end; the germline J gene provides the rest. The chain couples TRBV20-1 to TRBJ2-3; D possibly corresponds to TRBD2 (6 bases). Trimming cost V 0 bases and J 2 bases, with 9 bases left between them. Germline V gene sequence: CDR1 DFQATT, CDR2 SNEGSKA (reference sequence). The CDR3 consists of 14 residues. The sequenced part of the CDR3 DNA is TGCAGTGCTAGAGATAGCGGTACCACAGATACG. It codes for CSARDSGTTDT. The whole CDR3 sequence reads CSARDSGTTDTQYF.

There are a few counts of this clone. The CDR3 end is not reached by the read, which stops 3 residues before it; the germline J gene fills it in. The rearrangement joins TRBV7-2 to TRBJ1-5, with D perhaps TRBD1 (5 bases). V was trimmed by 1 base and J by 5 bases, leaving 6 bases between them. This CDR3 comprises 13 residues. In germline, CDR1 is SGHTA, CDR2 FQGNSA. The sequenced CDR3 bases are TGTGCCAGCAGCTTAGGGGGGGATCAGCCC. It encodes CASSLGGDQP. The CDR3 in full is CASSLGGDQPQHF.

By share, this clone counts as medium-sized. CDR3 bases read: TGTGCCAGCAGCGTAGCGGGAGGGGTAGGAGAGACC. It translates to CASSVAGGVGET. The full CDR3 reads CASSVAGGVGETQYF. The V call is TRBV9, the J call TRBJ2-5; 8 bases align to TRBD2. The read finishes 3 residues shy of the CDR3 end, and the germline J gene is used to complete it. Per the germline V gene, CDR1 is SGDLS and CDR2 is YYNGEE. Trimming removed 0 bases from V and 4 bases from J; junction bases left unmatched: 5. The CDR3 has 15 residues. Looking up the rest from reference TRBV9 and TRBJ2-5 gives the full variable domain: DSGVTQTPKHLITATGQRVTLRCSPRSGDLSVYWYQQSLDQGLQFLIQYYNGEERAKGNILERFSAQQFPDLHSELNLSSLELGDSALYFCASSVAGGVGETQYFGPGTRLLVL.

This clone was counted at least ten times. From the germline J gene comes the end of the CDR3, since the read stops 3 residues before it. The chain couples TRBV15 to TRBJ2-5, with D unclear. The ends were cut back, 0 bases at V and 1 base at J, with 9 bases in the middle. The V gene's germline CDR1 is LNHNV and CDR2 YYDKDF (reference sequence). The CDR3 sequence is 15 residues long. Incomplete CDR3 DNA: TGTGCCACCAGCAGAGATGCGGCAGCCCAAGAGACC. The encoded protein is CATSRDAAAQET. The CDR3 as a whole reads CATSRDAAAQETQYF.

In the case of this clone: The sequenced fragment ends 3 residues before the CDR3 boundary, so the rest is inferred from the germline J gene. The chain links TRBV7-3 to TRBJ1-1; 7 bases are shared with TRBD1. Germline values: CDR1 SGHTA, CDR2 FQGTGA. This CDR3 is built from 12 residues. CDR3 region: CASSSGTEEAFF. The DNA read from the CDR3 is TGTGCCAGCAGCTCGGGGACAGAAGAA.

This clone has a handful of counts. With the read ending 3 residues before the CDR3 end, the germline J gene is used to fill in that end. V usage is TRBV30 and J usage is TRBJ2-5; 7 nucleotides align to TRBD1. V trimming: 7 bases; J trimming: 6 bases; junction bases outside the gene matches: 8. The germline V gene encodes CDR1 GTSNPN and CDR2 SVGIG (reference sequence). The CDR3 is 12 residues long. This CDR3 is CASGTDPQTQYF. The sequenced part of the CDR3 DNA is TGTGCCTCCGGGACAGACCCGCAGACC.

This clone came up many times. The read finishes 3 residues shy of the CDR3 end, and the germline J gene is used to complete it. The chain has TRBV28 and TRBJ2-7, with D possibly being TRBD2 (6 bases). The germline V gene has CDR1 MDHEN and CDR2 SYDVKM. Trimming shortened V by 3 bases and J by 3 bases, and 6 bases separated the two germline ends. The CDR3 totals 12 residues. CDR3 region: CASSLGLYEQYF. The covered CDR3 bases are TGTGCCAGCAGTTTGGGACTCTACGAG.

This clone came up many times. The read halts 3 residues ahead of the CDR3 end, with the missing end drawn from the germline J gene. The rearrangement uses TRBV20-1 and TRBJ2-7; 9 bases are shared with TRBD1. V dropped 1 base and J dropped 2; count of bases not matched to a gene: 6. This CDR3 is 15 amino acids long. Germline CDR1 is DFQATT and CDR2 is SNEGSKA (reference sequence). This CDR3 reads CSARGYRGPPYEQYF. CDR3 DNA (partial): TGCAGTGCTAGAGGATACAGGGGGCCCCCCTACGAG.

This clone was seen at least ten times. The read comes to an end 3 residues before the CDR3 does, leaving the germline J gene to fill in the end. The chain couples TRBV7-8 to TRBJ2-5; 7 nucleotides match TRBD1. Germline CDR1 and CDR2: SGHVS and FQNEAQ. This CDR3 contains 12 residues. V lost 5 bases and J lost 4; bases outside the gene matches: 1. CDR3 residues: CASSRDRETQYF. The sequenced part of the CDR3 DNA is TGTGCCAGCAGCCGGGACAGAGAGACC.

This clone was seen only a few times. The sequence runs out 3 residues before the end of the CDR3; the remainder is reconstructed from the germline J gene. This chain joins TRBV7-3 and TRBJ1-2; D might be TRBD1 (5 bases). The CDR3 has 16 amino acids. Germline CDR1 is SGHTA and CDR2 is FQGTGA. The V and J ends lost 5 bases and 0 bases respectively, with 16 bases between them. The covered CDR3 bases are TGTGCCAGCAGCCGGGACTCGGCAGCAACTAACTATGGC. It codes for CASSRDSAATNYG. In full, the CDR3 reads CASSRDSAATNYGYTF.

CDR3 DNA (partial): TGTGCCAGCAGTCCGACAGGGGTGACAGATACG. Translating gives CASSPTGVTDT. The whole CDR3 protein is CASSPTGVTDTQYF. The gene calls are TRBV6-2 or TRBV6-3 and TRBJ2-3, with TRBD1 matching 8 bases. The read gets to within 3 residues of the CDR3 end, and the germline J gene fills in the rest. The CDR3 sequence is 14 residues long. J gave up 3 bases and V 5 bases, and 4 bases lay outside the gene matches. Germline values: CDR1 MNHEY, CDR2 SVGEGT.

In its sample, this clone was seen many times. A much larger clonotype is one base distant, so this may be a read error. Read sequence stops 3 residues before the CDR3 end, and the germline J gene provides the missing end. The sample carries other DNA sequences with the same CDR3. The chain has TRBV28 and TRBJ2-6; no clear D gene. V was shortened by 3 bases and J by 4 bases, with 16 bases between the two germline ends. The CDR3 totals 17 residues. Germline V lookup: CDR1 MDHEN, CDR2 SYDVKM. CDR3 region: CASSFYSVRSGANVLTF. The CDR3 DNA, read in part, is TGTGCCAGCAGTTTCTATAGTGTCCGCTCGGGGGCCAACGTC.

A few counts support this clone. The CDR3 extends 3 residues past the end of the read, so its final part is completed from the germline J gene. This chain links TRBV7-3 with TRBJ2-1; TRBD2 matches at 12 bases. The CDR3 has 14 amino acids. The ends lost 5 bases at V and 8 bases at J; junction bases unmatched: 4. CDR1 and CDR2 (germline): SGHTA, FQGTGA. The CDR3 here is CASSRTSGMDEQFF. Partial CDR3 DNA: TGTGCCAGCAGCCGGACTAGCGGGATGGATGAG. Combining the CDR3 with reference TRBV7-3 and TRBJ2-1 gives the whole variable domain GAGVSQTPSNKVTEKGKYVELRCDPISGHTALYWYRQSLGQGPEFLIYFQGTGAADDSGLPNDRFFAVRPEGSVSTLKIQRTERGDSAVYLCASSRTSGMDEQFFGPGTRLTVL.

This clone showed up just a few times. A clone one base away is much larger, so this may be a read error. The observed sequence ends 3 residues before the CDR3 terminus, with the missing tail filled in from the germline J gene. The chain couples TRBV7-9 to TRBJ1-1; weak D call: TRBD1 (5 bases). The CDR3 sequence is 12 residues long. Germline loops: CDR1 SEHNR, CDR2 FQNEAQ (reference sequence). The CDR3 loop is CASSYSGTSAFF. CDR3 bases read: TGTGCCAGCAGCTACTCCGGGACTAGC.

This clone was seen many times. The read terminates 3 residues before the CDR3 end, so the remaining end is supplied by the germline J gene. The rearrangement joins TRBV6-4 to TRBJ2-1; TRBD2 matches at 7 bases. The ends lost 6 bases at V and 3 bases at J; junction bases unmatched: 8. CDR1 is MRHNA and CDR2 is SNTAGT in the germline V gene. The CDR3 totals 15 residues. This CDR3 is CASSYSGIDYNEQFF. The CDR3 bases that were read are TGTGCCAGCAGCTACAGCGGGATAGACTACAATGAG.

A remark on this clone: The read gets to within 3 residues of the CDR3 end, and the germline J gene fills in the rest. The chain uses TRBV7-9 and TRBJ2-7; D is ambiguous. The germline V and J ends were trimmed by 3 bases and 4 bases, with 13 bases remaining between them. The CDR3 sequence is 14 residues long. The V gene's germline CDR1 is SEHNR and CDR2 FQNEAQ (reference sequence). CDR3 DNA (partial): TGTGCCAGCAGCTTGTGGCTAGGAAATTACGAG. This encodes CASSLWLGNYE. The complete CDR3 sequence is CASSLWLGNYEQYF.